The 7 T cell receptor beta chains in this list originate from one sample, sequenced in a study of cytomegalovirus exposure and HLA in healthy donors. Generated by immunoSEQ multiplex PCR, the TCRdb table keeps only in-frame clones and is missing some. The table has about 140,000 clones, 84% seen once. The sequenced sample consisted of PBMCs. The receptor set was obtained from a woman in her 30s in good health and CMV-seronegative.

The genes are TRBV28 and TRBJ1-1, with D perhaps TRBD1 (5 bases). The ends were cut back, 5 bases at V and 4 bases at J, with 17 bases in the middle. Germline V gene lookup returns CDR1 MDHEN and CDR2 SYDVKM. This CDR3 region has 15 residues. In nucleotides, the CDR3 is TGTGCCAGCAGTGCCCTTGGGGGAGGAGGCACTGAAGCTTTCTTT. Its protein is CASSALGGGGTEAFF.

This sequence joins TRBV7-8 and TRBJ1-2, with no clear D. Trimming removed 2 bases from V and 4 bases from J, with 17 bases in between. Germline CDR1 and CDR2: SGHVS and FQNEAQ. The CDR3 has 16 residues. The CDR3: CASSLLGPGKGYGYTF. Here the CDR3 DNA reads TGTGCCAGCAGCTTATTGGGTCCGGGGAAAGGCTATGGCTACACCTTC.

The V and J genes are TRBV7-9 and TRBJ1-4, with D hard to call. Germline values: CDR1 SEHNR, CDR2 FQNEAQ (reference sequence). CDR3 length equals 14 residues. V lost 2 bases and J 3 bases, leaving 7 bases between the germline ends. CDR3 loop: CASSLLHSNEKLFF. CDR3 bases: TGTGCCAGCAGCTTATTGCACTCTAATGAAAAACTGTTTTTT.

The chain carries TRBV2 and TRBJ1-5; D is ambiguous. This CDR3 spans 17 amino acids. Germline-derived CDR1 and CDR2 are SNHLY and FYNNEI. V lost 4 bases and J 1 base, leaving 17 bases between the germline ends. The CDR3 sequence is CASSGSRSRASNQPQHF. The CDR3 nucleotides are TGTGCCAGCAGTGGGAGTCGATCCCGCGCCAGCAATCAGCCCCAGCATTTT.

This chain uses TRBV20-1 with TRBJ2-1; D is unclear. Trimming removed 4 bases at V and 6 bases at J, with 4 bases between. The CDR3 has 10 residues. The germline gives CDR1 DFQATT, CDR2 SNEGSKA (reference sequence). The CDR3 DNA reads as TGCAGTGCTATCGGCAATGAGCAGTTCTTC. This encodes CSAIGNEQFF.

The gene calls are TRBV10-3 and TRBJ2-1, with D possibly being TRBD2 (6 bases). The germline V gene has CDR1 ENHRY and CDR2 SYGVKD. V was trimmed by 6 bases and J by 5 bases, leaving 14 bases between them. This CDR3 has 14 residues. CDR3 amino acids: CAIRRGRADNEQFF. The CDR3 nucleotides are TGTGCCATCAGGCGGGGTCGGGCCGACAATGAGCAGTTCTTC.

This rearrangement joins TRBV15 to TRBJ2-5, with 8 bases that match TRBD1. This CDR3 is 13 amino acids long. CDR1 is LNHNV and CDR2 is YYDKDF in the germline V gene (reference sequence). Trimming took 6 bases from V and 4 from J; bases not matched to a gene: 4. The CDR3 is CATRLDRAETQYF. Written as DNA, the CDR3 is TGTGCCACCAGACTGGACAGGGCAGAGACCCAGTACTTC.